This T cell receptor beta chain was sequenced during a study of shared clonotypes between healthy human individuals. Study context: Each donor's CD4 naive and CD4 memory cells filled three plates apiece, CD8 naive two, and CD8 memory one. General observations from the study: Rarefaction analysis demonstrated incomplete sorted-subset sequencing notwithstanding large depth. Sequencing depth was predicted to influence how clonotypes are shared among donors.

Sequencing was performed with immunoSEQ multiplex PCR; in TCRdb, only in-frame clones are kept and a portion is missing. In the table there are around 990,000 clones, 60% to 80% of which are singletons. Comments on this clone: What it binds is not known.

This CDR3 spans 11 amino acids. Germline V CDR1 and CDR2: MNHNY, SVGAGI (reference sequence). Trimming took off 9 bases at V and 3 bases at J, with 8 bases between the two ends. V usage is TRBV6-6 and J usage is TRBJ1-1; D ambiguous. Sequencing input: memory CD4+ T cells from PBMCs. As for subset: CD45RA-negative fraction. The TCR originated in a man aged 18 to 29 in good health. Some clones in this sample may be carry-over from other donors' samples. Written as DNA, the CDR3 is TGTGCCAGTAAAGAAGACACTGAAGCTTTCTTT. Encoded protein: CASKEDTEAFF.